Below, one T cell receptor (beta chain) is given with its context. What it binds is not known. V dropped 2 bases and J dropped 2 bases, with 10 bases sitting between them. Germline CDR1 and CDR2: GTSNPN and SVGIG (reference sequence). The CDR3 length is 14 residues. This entry comes from a study of shared clonotypes between healthy human individuals. Study conclusions and caveats: Clonotype sharing among donors was thought likely to change with sequencing depth. The study found about 5.1% of naive CD4 clonotypes shared across a few donors.

Adult donors, all healthy and HIV-negative, had no recent acute infections or vaccinations. TCRdb's copy holds only in-frame clones and misses some; the assay was immunoSEQ multiplex PCR. The table has approximately 2.5 million clones, just over 90% seen once. Sequencing was performed on naive CD4+ T cells sorted from blood. Sample subset: CD45RA+ positively selected. V and J are TRBV30 and TRBJ1-5; perhaps TRBD1 as D (6 bases). This receptor was taken from a man aged 18-30 years in good health. Written as DNA, the CDR3 is TGTGCCTGGAGTTCTCCAGGGGGCAATCAGCCCCAGCATTTT. Amino acids: CAWSSPGGNQPQHF. Supplemented by reference TRBV30 and TRBJ1-5, the full variable domain reads SQTIHQWPATLVQPVGSPLSLECTVEGTSNPNLYWYRQAAGRGLQLLFYSVGIGQISSEVPQNLSASRPQDRQFILSSKKLLLSDSGFYLCAWSSPGGNQPQHFGDGTRLSIL.